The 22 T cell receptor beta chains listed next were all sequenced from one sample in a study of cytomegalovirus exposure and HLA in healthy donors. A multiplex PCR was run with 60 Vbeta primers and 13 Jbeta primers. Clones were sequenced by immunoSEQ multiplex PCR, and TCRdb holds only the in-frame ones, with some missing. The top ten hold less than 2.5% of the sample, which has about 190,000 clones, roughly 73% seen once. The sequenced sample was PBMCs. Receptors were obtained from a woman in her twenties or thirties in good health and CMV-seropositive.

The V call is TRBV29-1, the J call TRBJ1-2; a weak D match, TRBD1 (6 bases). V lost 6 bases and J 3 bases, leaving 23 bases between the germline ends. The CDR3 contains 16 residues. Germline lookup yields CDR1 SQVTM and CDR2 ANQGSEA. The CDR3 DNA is TGCAGCGTCGATCTTCTACACTTGCAGGGGTACTATGGCTACACCTTC. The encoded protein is CSVDLLHLQGYYGYTF.

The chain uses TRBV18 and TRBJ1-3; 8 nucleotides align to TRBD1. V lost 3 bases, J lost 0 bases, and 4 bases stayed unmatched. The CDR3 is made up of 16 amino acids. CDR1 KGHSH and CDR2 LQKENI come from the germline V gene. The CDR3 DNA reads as TGTGCCAGCTCACCCAGGACAGGGTCCTCTGGAAACACCATATATTTT. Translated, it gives CASSPRTGSSGNTIYF.

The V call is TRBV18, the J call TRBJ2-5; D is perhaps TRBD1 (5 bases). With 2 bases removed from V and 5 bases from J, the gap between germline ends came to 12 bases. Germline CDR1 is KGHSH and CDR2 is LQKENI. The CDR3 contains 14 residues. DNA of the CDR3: TGTGCCAGCTCACCAAAGGACAAGAGGGAGACCCAGTACTTC. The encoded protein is CASSPKDKRETQYF.

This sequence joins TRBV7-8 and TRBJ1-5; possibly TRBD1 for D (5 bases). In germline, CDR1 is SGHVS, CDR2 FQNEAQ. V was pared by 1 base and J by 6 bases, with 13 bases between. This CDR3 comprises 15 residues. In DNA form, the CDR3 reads TGTGCCAGCAGCTTAGTCCAGGGATCGGGTCAGCCCCAGCATTTT. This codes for CASSLVQGSGQPQHF.

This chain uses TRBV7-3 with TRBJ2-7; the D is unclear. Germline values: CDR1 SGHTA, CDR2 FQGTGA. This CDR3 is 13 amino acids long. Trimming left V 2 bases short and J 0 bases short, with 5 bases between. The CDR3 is CASSLGPSYEQYF. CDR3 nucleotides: TGTGCCAGCAGCTTAGGGCCCTCCTACGAGCAGTACTTC.

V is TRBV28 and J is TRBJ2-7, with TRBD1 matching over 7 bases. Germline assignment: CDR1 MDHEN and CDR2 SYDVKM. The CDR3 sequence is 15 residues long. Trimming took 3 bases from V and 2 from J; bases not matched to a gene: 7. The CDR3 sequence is CASSFLGTVAYEQYF. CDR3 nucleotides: TGTGCCAGCAGTTTTCTAGGGACAGTAGCCTACGAGCAGTACTTC.

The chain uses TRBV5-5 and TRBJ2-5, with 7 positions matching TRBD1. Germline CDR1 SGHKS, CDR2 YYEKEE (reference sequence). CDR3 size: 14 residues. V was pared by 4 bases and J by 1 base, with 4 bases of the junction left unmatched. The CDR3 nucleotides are TGTGCCAGCAGCCAAGGACAGGTCCAAGAGACCCAGTACTTC. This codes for CASSQGQVQETQYF.

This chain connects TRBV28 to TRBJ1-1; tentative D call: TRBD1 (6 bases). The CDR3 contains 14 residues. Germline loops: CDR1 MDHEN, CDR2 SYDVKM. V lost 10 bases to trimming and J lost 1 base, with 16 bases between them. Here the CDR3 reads CATVTGSGNTEAFF. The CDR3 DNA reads TGTGCCACCGTCACAGGGTCCGGGAACACTGAAGCTTTCTTT.

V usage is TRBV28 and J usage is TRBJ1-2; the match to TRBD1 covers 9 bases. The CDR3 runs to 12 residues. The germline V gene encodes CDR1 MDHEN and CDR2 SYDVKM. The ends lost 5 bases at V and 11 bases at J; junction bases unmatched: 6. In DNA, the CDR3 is TGTGCCAGCAGTACCCCGGACAGGGGTTACACCTTC. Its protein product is CASSTPDRGYTF.

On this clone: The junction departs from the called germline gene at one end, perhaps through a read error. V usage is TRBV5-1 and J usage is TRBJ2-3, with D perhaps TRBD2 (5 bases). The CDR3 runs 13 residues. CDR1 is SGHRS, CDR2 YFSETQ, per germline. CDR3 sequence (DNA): TGCGCCAGCAGCTTGGCTTTAAGCGGAGCAGAGGATTTT. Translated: CASSLALSGAEDF. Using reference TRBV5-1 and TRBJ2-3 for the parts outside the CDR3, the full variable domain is KAGVTQTPRYLIKTRGQQVTLSCSPISGHRSVSWYQQTPGQGLQFLFEYFSETQRNKGNFPGRFSGRQFSNSRSEMNVSTLELGDSALYLCASSLALSGAEDFGPGTRLTVL.

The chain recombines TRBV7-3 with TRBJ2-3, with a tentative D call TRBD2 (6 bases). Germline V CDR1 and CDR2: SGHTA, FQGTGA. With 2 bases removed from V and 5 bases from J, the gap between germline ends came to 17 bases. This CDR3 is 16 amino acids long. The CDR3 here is CASSLSSLPAGDTQYF. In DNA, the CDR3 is TGTGCCAGCAGCTTATCAAGTTTGCCAGCGGGAGATACGCAGTATTTT.

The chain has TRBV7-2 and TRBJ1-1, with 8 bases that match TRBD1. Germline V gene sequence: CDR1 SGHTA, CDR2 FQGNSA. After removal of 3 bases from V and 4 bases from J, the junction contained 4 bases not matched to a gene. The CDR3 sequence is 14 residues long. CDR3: CASSFDRGSTEAFF. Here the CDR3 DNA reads TGTGCCAGCAGCTTCGACAGGGGATCCACTGAAGCTTTCTTT.

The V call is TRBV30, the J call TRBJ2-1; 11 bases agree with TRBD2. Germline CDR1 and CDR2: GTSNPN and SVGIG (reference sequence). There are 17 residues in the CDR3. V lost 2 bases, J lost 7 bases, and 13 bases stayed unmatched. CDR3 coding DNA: TGTGCCTGGAGTTCGGGTAGCGGGAGGGTTCTTGGGAATGAGCAGTTCTTC. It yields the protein CAWSSGSGRVLGNEQFF.

The CDR3 loop reads CASSLGEGGEQFF. The CDR3 nucleotides read TGTGCCAGCAGCTTAGGGGAGGGCGGTGAGCAGTTCTTC. The V call is TRBV7-7, the J call TRBJ2-1; the match to TRBD2 covers 7 bases. CDR3 length equals 13 residues. The germline V gene has CDR1 SSHAT and CDR2 FNYEAQ (reference sequence). Losses at the gene ends were 1 base for V and 9 bases for J; bases not matched to a gene: 3.

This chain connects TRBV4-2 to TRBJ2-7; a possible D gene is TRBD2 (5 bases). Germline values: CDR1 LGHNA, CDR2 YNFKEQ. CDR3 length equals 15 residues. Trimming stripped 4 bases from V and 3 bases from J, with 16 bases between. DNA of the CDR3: TGTGCCAGCAGCCCAGGAGGTGAGAAGGGCTACGAGCAGTACTTC. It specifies CASSPGGEKGYEQYF.

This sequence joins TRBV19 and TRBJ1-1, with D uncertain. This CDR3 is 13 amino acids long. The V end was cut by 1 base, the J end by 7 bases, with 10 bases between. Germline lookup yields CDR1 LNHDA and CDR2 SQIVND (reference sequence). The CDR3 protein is CASSIVGVGEAFF. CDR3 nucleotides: TGTGCCAGTAGTATAGTCGGGGTGGGTGAAGCTTTCTTT. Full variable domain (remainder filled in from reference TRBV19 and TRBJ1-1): DGGITQSPKYLFRKEGQNVTLSCEQNLNHDAMYWYRQDPGQGLRLIYYSQIVNDFQKGDIAEGYSVSREKKESFPLTVTSAQKNPTAFYLCASSIVGVGEAFFGQGTRLTVV.

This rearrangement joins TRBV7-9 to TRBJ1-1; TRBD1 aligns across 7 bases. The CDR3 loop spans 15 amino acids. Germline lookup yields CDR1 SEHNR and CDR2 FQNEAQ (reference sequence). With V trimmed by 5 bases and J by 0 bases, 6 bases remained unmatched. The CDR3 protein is CASSPPGQLNTEAFF. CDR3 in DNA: TGTGCCAGCAGCCCCCCGGGACAGTTGAACACTGAAGCTTTCTTT.

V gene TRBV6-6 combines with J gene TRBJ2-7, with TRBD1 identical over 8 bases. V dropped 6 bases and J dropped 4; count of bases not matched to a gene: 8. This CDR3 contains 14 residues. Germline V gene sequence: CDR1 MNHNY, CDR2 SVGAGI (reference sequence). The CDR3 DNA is TGTGCCAGCAGGCGCGGACAGGGAGATTACGAGCAGTACTTC. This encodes CASRRGQGDYEQYF.

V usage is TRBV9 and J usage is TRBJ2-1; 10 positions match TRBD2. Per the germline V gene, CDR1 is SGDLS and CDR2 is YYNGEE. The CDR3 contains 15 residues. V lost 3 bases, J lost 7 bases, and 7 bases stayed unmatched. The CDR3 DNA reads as TGTGCCAGCAGCGCCCATAGCGGGGGGCGGAATGAGCAGTTCTTC. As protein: CASSAHSGGRNEQFF.

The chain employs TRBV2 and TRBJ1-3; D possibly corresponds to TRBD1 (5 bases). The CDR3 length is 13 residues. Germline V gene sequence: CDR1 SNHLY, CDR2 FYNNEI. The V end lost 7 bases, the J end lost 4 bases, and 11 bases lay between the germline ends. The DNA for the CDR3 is TGTGCCAGCAATATGCAGGGAGGAAACACCATATATTTT. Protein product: CASNMQGGNTIYF.

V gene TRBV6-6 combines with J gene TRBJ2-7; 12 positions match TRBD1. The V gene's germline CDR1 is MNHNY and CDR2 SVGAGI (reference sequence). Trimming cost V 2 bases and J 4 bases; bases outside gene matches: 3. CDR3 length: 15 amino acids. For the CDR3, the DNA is TGTGCCAGCAGTTACCAGGGACAGGGGGCTTACGAGCAGTACTTC. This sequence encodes CASSYQGQGAYEQYF.

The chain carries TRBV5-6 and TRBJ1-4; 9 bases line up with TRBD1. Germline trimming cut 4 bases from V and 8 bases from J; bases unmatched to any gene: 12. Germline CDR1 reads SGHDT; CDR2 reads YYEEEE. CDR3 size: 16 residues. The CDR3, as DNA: TGTGCCAGCAGCCTGGGACAGGGTGGGACAAGGGAAAAACTGTTTTTT. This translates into CASSLGQGGTREKLFF.